The 26 T cell receptor beta chains presented below share a single source sample, sequenced in a study of spatial heterogeneity in lung cancer. Time point specified: blood at routine non-recurrence follow-up after resection. TCRdb ran MiXCR on the 5' RACE reads and lists one entry per CDR3 protein. The data show under 20,000 distinct CDR3 sequences, approximately 9.1% seen once. The starting material was PBMCs, obtained at follow-up. These TCRs come from a female donor with early-stage non-small cell lung cancer.

This clonotype was recorded at least ten times. This chain uses TRBV7-2 with TRBJ2-3, with TRBD2 identical over 12 bases. CDR1 is SGHTA and CDR2 is FQGNSA in the germline V gene. CDR3 length: 20 amino acids. J gave up 3 bases and V 4 bases, and 17 bases lay outside the gene matches. CDR3 coding DNA: TGTGCCAGCAGCTACCCGTACCGACTCCCTAGCGGGGGGGGTACAGATACGCAGTATTTT. Its protein product is CASSYPYRLPSGGGTDTQYF. The complete variable domain, with remaining parts taken from reference TRBV7-2 and TRBJ2-3, reads GAGVSQSPSNKVTEKGKDVELRCDPISGHTALYWYRQSLGQGLEFLIYFQGNSAPDKSGLPSDRFSAERTGGSVSTLTIQRTQQEDSAVYLCASSYPYRLPSGGGTDTQYFGPGTRLTVL.

At least ten counts were recorded for this clonotype. The rearrangement joins TRBV6-5 to TRBJ1-1; D not resolved. The CDR3 covers 11 residues. V was pared by 7 bases and J by 1 base, with 4 bases between. Germline V gene sequence: CDR1 MNHEY, CDR2 SVGAGI. CDR3 residues: CASTQNTEAFF. The CDR3 DNA reads TGTGCCAGCACCCAGAACACTGAAGCTTTCTTT.

This clonotype was found many times. The chain is built from TRBV10-3 and TRBJ2-3, with 11 bases that match TRBD2. Per germline, CDR1 ENHRY and CDR2 SYGVKD. The CDR3 is 17 residues long. V shed 0 bases and J 4 bases; nucleotides not matched to a gene: 6. CDR3 DNA sequence: TGTGCCATCAGTGAGTCGTTAGCGGGGGGGCGAGCAGATACGCAGTATTTT. Protein product: CAISESLAGGRADTQYF.

This clonotype was found many times. The chain is built from TRBV27 and TRBJ2-1; tentative D call: TRBD2 (6 bases). Trimming removed 5 bases at V and 6 bases at J, with 20 bases between. CDR1 is MNHEY and CDR2 is SMNVEV in the germline V gene (reference sequence). CDR3 length: 16 amino acids. CDR3: CASSPRTGVTSNEQFF. CDR3 DNA sequence: TGTGCCAGCAGTCCGCGGACGGGGGTTACCTCCAATGAGCAGTTCTTC.

The sample holds many counts of this clonotype. The V call is TRBV7-2, the J call TRBJ2-4; D unresolved. Trimming took 5 bases from V and 0 from J, leaving 11 bases between them. This CDR3 comprises 15 residues. Germline V gene sequence: CDR1 SGHTA, CDR2 FQGNSA. The CDR3 loop is CASSPYYIAKNIQYF. The DNA for the CDR3 is TGTGCCAGCAGCCCCTACTATATAGCCAAAAACATTCAGTACTTC.

This clonotype has at least ten counts. The chain has TRBV6-1 and TRBJ2-1, with 9 bases lining up with TRBD1. CDR3 size: 14 residues. The ends lost 3 bases at V and 8 bases at J; junction bases unmatched: 5. The germline V gene encodes CDR1 MNHNS and CDR2 SASEGT. The CDR3 nucleotides read TGTGCCAGCAGTGATGGGACAGGGCCGGATGAGCAGTTCTTC. It translates to CASSDGTGPDEQFF.

Concerning this clonotype itself: A much larger clonotype is one base distant, so this may be a read error. J is TRBJ2-5 and V is TRBV11-2, with D possibly matching TRBD2 (6 bases). The CDR3 covers 16 residues. V was trimmed by 1 base and J by 9 bases, leaving 21 bases between them. Germline values: CDR1 SGHAT, CDR2 FQNNGV. The DNA for the CDR3 is TGTGCCAGCAGCTTAGGGGTGATAGCGGAGGTGGAGTCCCAGTACTTC. Translation gives CASSLGVIAEVESQYF.

The rearrangement uses TRBV12-3 or TRBV12-4 and TRBJ2-1; 9 bases agree with TRBD2. There are 17 residues in the CDR3. The V and J ends lost 5 bases and 2 bases, in that order; junction bases with no gene match: 10. In DNA form, the CDR3 reads TGTGCCAGCAGTCAGGGGGGGGGACTAGCCCCCTACAATGAGCAGTTCTTC. Amino acids: CASSQGGGLAPYNEQFF.

The CDR3 loop is CASSLDGRGTSPYGYTF. The CDR3 region has the DNA TGCGCCAGCAGCCTGGACGGGCGGGGGACTTCCCCTTATGGCTACACCTTC. The chain carries TRBV5-1 and TRBJ1-2; tentatively, D is TRBD1 (5 bases). Trimming stripped 4 bases from V and 5 bases from J, with 24 bases between. The germline V gene encodes CDR1 SGHRS and CDR2 YFSETQ. The CDR3 length is 17 residues. Using reference TRBV5-1 and TRBJ1-2 for the parts outside the CDR3, the full variable domain is KAGVTQTPRYLIKTRGQQVTLSCSPISGHRSVSWYQQTPGQGLQFLFEYFSETQRNKGNFPGRFSGRQFSNSRSEMNVSTLELGDSALYLCASSLDGRGTSPYGYTFGSGTRLTVV.

The chain carries TRBV29-1 and TRBJ2-7; unclear D gene. Trimming stripped 4 bases from V and 6 bases from J, with 19 bases between. The germline V gene has CDR1 SQVTM and CDR2 ANQGSEA. The CDR3 runs to 14 residues. The CDR3 nucleotides read TGCAGCGTTGTAACCGGCCGGTTGTTGAGCGAGCAGTACTTC. It is translated as CSVVTGRLLSEQYF.

Comment on this clonotype: Given a much more abundant clone one base away, this may be a read error. V usage is TRBV19 and J usage is TRBJ2-2; TRBD1 matches at 7 bases. Germline V gives CDR1 LNHDA, CDR2 SQIVND (reference sequence). J gave up 1 base and V 8 bases, and 10 bases lay outside the gene matches. This CDR3 is 16 amino acids long. The CDR3 sequence: CASCSAGTVNTGELFF. The CDR3 coding sequence is TGTGCCAGTTGCTCAGCCGGGACAGTGAACACCGGGGAGCTGTTTTTT.

This clonotype was seen repeatedly, ten times or more. The J gene is TRBJ2-7, the V gene TRBV2, with 14 positions matching TRBD2. Germline trimming cut 4 bases from V and 5 bases from J; bases unmatched to any gene: 1. CDR1 is SNHLY, CDR2 FYNNEI, per germline. The CDR3 contains 14 residues. The CDR3 coding sequence is TGTGCCAGCAGTGGGACTAGCGGGAGGAACGAGCAGTACTTC. The encoded protein is CASSGTSGRNEQYF.

This clonotype was observed at least ten times. This chain uses TRBV18 with TRBJ2-5; possibly TRBD1 for D (5 bases). V lost 2 bases, J lost 0 bases, and 13 bases lay in between. From germline, CDR1 is KGHSH and CDR2 LQKENI. The CDR3 consists of 16 residues. The CDR3 loop reads CASSPRQIEYQETQYF. CDR3 in DNA: TGTGCCAGCTCACCAAGACAGATTGAGTACCAAGAGACCCAGTACTTC. Full variable domain (outside the CDR3, taken from reference TRBV18 and TRBJ2-5): NAGVMQNPRHLVRRRGQEARLRCSPMKGHSHVYWYRQLPEEGLKFMVYLQKENIIDESGMPKERFSAEFPKEGPSILRIQQVVRGDSAAYFCASSPRQIEYQETQYFGPGTRLLVL.

Notes on this clonotype: It may be a read error: a sequence one base away is much more abundant. The chain couples TRBV12-3 or TRBV12-4 to TRBJ1-1; D uncertain. The CDR3 extends over 14 amino acids. Trimming took off 7 bases at V and 0 bases at J, with 12 bases between the two ends. The CDR3 DNA is TGTGCCAGCACCCATTTCTCGTTGAACACTGAAGCTTTCTTT. Amino acids: CASTHFSLNTEAFF.

The chain employs TRBV7-2 and TRBJ2-3, with 9 bases aligning to TRBD2. This CDR3 comprises 15 residues. V lost 3 bases to trimming and J lost 0 bases; unmatched junction nucleotides: 1. Germline V gene data show CDR1 as SGHTA and CDR2 as FQGNSA. DNA for the CDR3: TGTGCCAGCAGCTTGCTAGCGGGGAGCACAGATACGCAGTATTTT. This gives the protein CASSLLAGSTDTQYF.

This clonotype was observed many times. This CDR3 is CSVDADRGNEKLFF. In DNA, the CDR3 is TGCAGCGTTGACGCGGACAGGGGGAATGAAAAACTGTTTTTT. The chain combines TRBV29-1 with TRBJ1-4, with 10 bases lining up with TRBD1. The J segment lost 5 bases and the V segment lost 3 bases, leaving 3 bases of the junction unmatched. The length of the CDR3 is 14 residues. In germline, CDR1 is SQVTM, CDR2 ANQGSEA.

This clonotype came up a few times. The chain combines TRBV23-1 with TRBJ2-3; D is perhaps TRBD1 (5 bases). TRBV23-1 is labeled an ORF, and its function is uncertain. The V end lost 3 bases, the J end lost 1 base, and 11 bases lay between the germline ends. The CDR3 is 15 amino acids. The CDR3: CASSHPRARTDTQYF. In nucleotides, the CDR3 is TGCGCCAGCAGTCACCCCAGGGCGCGCACAGATACGCAGTATTTT.

This clonotype was recorded many times. This sequence joins TRBV12-5 and TRBJ2-2, with 7 bases that match TRBD2. Trimming at V came to 6 bases and at J to 4 bases, leaving 2 bases not matched to a gene. Germline V gene sequence: CDR1 LGHNT, CDR2 FRNRAP. The CDR3 loop spans 13 amino acids. The CDR3 loop reads CASGWGGTGELFF. For the CDR3, the DNA is TGTGCTAGTGGCTGGGGGGGCACCGGGGAGCTGTTTTTT.

This clonotype was observed a few times. This chain links TRBV18 with TRBJ2-3; D is ambiguous. The germline V gene encodes CDR1 KGHSH and CDR2 LQKENI. CDR3 size: 14 residues. V lost 0 bases and J lost 4, with 8 bases in between. Here the CDR3 DNA reads TGTGCCAGCTCACCACCCTGGTCGGCAGATACGCAGTATTTT. It yields the protein CASSPPWSADTQYF.

This clonotype has at least ten counts. The J gene is TRBJ1-1, the V gene TRBV20-1; 9 bases align to TRBD1. J gave up 0 bases and V 2 bases, and 10 bases lay outside the gene matches. CDR1 is DFQATT, CDR2 SNEGSKA, per germline (reference sequence). The CDR3 is 17 amino acids. The CDR3: CSARNRGRRSVNTEAFF. The CDR3 nucleotides are TGCAGTGCTAGAAACAGGGGGCGTCGGTCCGTGAACACTGAAGCTTTCTTT.

Ten or more counts support this clonotype. J is TRBJ1-2 and V is TRBV12-3 or TRBV12-4; unclear D gene. The CDR3 is 14 amino acids. V shed 1 base and J shed 3 bases, with 9 bases lying between them. The CDR3 spells CASSLDLSYYGYTF. CDR3 DNA: TGTGCCAGCAGTTTAGACCTCAGCTACTATGGCTACACCTTC.

This clonotype was seen ten or more times. The chain joins TRBV4-1 to TRBJ2-7, with 9 bases fitting TRBD1. Germline assignment: CDR1 MGHRA and CDR2 YSYEKL. V gave up 4 bases and J gave up 6 bases; unmatched junction bases: 7. The CDR3 contains 14 residues. CDR3 sequence: CASSLRDRDTEQYF. The CDR3 region has the DNA TGCGCCAGCAGCCTCCGGGACAGGGATACCGAGCAGTACTTC.

This clonotype is medium-sized (0.01 to 0.1%) within its sample. DNA for the CDR3: TGTGCCAGCAGCTTGGGACTGGCTATGGAGACCCAGTACTTC. Its translation is CASSLGLAMETQYF. The V call is TRBV5-4, the J call TRBJ2-5, with no clear D. Trimming pared 0 bases from V and 5 bases from J, leaving 11 bases between. Germline loops: CDR1 SGHNT, CDR2 YYREEE (reference sequence). CDR3 length equals 14 residues.

The chain carries TRBV27 and TRBJ1-2; D uncertain. Trimming pared 3 bases from V and 0 bases from J, leaving 11 bases between. The CDR3 runs 15 residues. The germline gives CDR1 MNHEY, CDR2 SMNVEV (reference sequence). In DNA form, the CDR3 reads TGTGCCAGCAGTTTTTCAATCGGAACTAACTATGGCTACACCTTC. Translating it yields CASSFSIGTNYGYTF.

This clonotype has a count of ten or more. V usage is TRBV7-2 and J usage is TRBJ2-5, with 8 bases fitting TRBD2. CDR3 length equals 15 residues. Trimming took 2 bases from V and 5 from J; bases not matched to a gene: 7. Germline V CDR1 and CDR2: SGHTA, FQGNSA. The CDR3 here is CASSLPGGPEETQYF. The CDR3 bases are TGTGCCAGCAGCTTACCGGGGGGGCCGGAGGAGACCCAGTACTTC.

This clonotype was counted many times. The chain couples TRBV20-1 to TRBJ1-6, with D unresolved. This CDR3 is built from 18 residues. V shed 0 bases and J shed 4 bases, with 19 bases lying between them. The germline V gene has CDR1 DFQATT and CDR2 SNEGSKA (reference sequence). The CDR3 sequence: CSARERDKQNLYNSPLHF. CDR3 sequence (DNA): TGCAGTGCTAGAGAGAGAGATAAACAAAACCTATATAATTCACCCCTCCACTTT.